Listed here are 21 T cell receptor beta chains from one sample, sequenced in a study of cytomegalovirus exposure and HLA in healthy donors. Method: immunoSEQ multiplex PCR; TCRdb's copy keeps in-frame clones and lacks some. The table lists some 67,000 clones, about 94% of them singletons. Sequenced input: PBMCs. These receptors were obtained from a woman aged 18-29 years in good health and CMV-seronegative.

This rearrangement joins TRBV2 to TRBJ1-1; tentatively, D is TRBD1 (6 bases). The V gene's germline CDR1 is SNHLY and CDR2 FYNNEI. V lost 7 bases to trimming and J lost 4 bases, with 16 bases between them. CDR3 length: 14 amino acids. As DNA, the CDR3 is TGTGCCAGCATTAAGGACAGTAGGCCCACTGAAGCTTTCTTT. The encoded protein is CASIKDSRPTEAFF. The full variable domain, completed using reference TRBV2 and TRBJ1-1, is EPEVTQTPSHQVTQMGQEVILRCVPISNHLYFYWYRQILGQKVEFLVSFYNNEISEKSEIFDDQFSVERPDGSNFTLKIRSTKLEDSAMYFCASIKDSRPTEAFFGQGTRLTVV.

The V call is TRBV28, the J call TRBJ1-5; D is uncertain. CDR1 is MDHEN and CDR2 is SYDVKM in the germline V gene. The CDR3 is made up of 11 amino acids. V shed 8 bases and J shed 7 bases, with 9 bases lying between them. CDR3 sequence reads: CASGGAQPQHF. The CDR3 DNA sequence: TGTGCCAGCGGAGGCGCGCAGCCCCAGCATTTT. Drawing the rest from reference TRBV28 and TRBJ1-5, the complete variable domain is DVKVTQSSRYLVKRTGEKVFLECVQDMDHENMFWYRQDPGLGLRLIYFSYDVKMKEKGDIPEGYSVSREKKERFSLILESASTNQTSMYLCASGGAQPQHFGDGTRLSIL.

The chain is built from TRBV6-4 and TRBJ2-3, with D unresolved. CDR1 is MRHNA and CDR2 is SNTAGT in the germline V gene. V was cut by 4 bases and J by 1 base, with 6 bases left in between. The CDR3 has 13 amino acids. DNA of the CDR3: TGTGCCAGCAGTGTGAGCGGCACAGATACGCAGTATTTT. This translates into CASSVSGTDTQYF.

The chain recombines TRBV5-5 with TRBJ1-5; D uncertain. Germline V gives CDR1 SGHKS, CDR2 YYEKEE (reference sequence). Trimming left V 0 bases short and J 4 bases short, with 5 bases between. The CDR3 sequence is 13 residues long. Written as DNA, the CDR3 is TGTGCCAGCAGCTTGGACGGTAATCAGCCCCAGCATTTT. It translates to CASSLDGNQPQHF.

The chain is built from TRBV6-4 and TRBJ1-1, with D possibly TRBD1 on 5 matching bases. This CDR3 contains 13 residues. Germline CDR1 reads MRHNA; CDR2 reads SNTAGT. Trimming shortened V by 5 bases and J by 5 bases, and 12 bases separated the two germline ends. This CDR3 is CASSLGEETEAFF. CDR3 nucleotides: TGTGCCAGCAGTCTGGGGGAGGAGACTGAAGCTTTCTTT.

The genes are TRBV4-1 and TRBJ2-7; 8 bases are a match to TRBD2. Germline V CDR1 and CDR2: MGHRA, YSYEKL. The CDR3 contains 13 residues. With 5 bases clipped from V and 7 bases from J, the junction kept 7 bases outside the gene matches. Here the CDR3 reads CASSTGGGREQYF. The CDR3 coding sequence is TGCGCCAGCAGCACGGGGGGGGGCAGGGAGCAGTACTTC.

The chain joins TRBV7-6 to TRBJ2-1; the match to TRBD2 covers 8 bases. The germline V gene encodes CDR1 SGHVS and CDR2 FNYEAQ. V trimming: 1 base; J trimming: 5 bases; junction bases outside the gene matches: 13. The CDR3 totals 18 residues. The CDR3 loop is CASSLVSGLDSPHNEQFF. Written as DNA, the CDR3 is TGTGCCAGCAGCTTAGTTTCGGGACTAGATTCCCCGCACAATGAGCAGTTCTTC.

The chain links TRBV7-8 to TRBJ2-7, with 11 bases aligning to TRBD2. The J segment lost 4 bases and the V segment lost 5 bases, leaving 7 bases of the junction unmatched. CDR3 size: 15 residues. CDR1 SGHVS and CDR2 FQNEAQ come from the germline V gene. CDR3 region: CASSLTSGSYYEQYF. CDR3 bases: TGTGCCAGCAGCCTTACTAGCGGGAGCTATTACGAGCAGTACTTC.

The rearrangement joins TRBV27 to TRBJ2-1; D is possibly TRBD1 (6 bases). The germline V and J ends were trimmed by 3 bases and 7 bases, with 16 bases remaining between them. Germline assignment: CDR1 MNHEY and CDR2 SMNVEV (reference sequence). The CDR3 runs to 15 residues. CDR3 amino acids: CASSLTIPRGNEQFF. The CDR3 DNA reads TGTGCCAGCAGTTTGACTATTCCTAGGGGGAATGAGCAGTTCTTC.

The chain employs TRBV19 and TRBJ1-1, with a weak D call TRBD1 (5 bases). CDR1 is LNHDA, CDR2 SQIVND, per germline (reference sequence). The CDR3 sequence is 13 residues long. Trimming took off 5 bases at V and 7 bases at J, with 14 bases between the two ends. CDR3: CASSAGQGVEAFF. CDR3 sequence (DNA): TGTGCCAGTAGTGCTGGACAAGGCGTTGAAGCTTTCTTT.

Here the CDR3 reads CAGGQDSNQPQHF. CDR3 DNA sequence: TGTGCCGGGGGACAGGATAGCAATCAGCCCCAGCATTTT. This sequence joins TRBV19 and TRBJ1-5; 8 positions agree with TRBD1. The germline CDR1 and CDR2 sequences are LNHDA and SQIVND (reference sequence). Losses at the gene ends were 11 bases for V and 0 bases for J; bases not matched to a gene: 3. The CDR3 consists of 13 residues.

The chain couples TRBV19 to TRBJ2-3, with TRBD2 matching over 12 bases. The CDR3 length is 16 residues. The junction had 6 bases not matched to a gene; V was cut back by 4 bases and J by 4 bases. Germline CDR1 and CDR2: LNHDA and SQIVND (reference sequence). CDR3: CASSTRLAGDPDTQYF. For the CDR3, the DNA is TGTGCCAGTAGTACCAGACTAGCGGGAGACCCAGATACGCAGTATTTT.

This chain connects TRBV2 to TRBJ2-7; 7 bases agree with TRBD1. V shed 7 bases and J 4 bases; nucleotides not matched to a gene: 7. The germline gives CDR1 SNHLY, CDR2 FYNNEI. The CDR3 loop spans 13 amino acids. The CDR3 bases are TGTGCCAGCAAAAGGACAGGAGTGTACGAGCAGTACTTC. It encodes CASKRTGVYEQYF. Drawing the rest from reference TRBV2 and TRBJ2-7, the complete variable domain is EPEVTQTPSHQVTQMGQEVILRCVPISNHLYFYWYRQILGQKVEFLVSFYNNEISEKSEIFDDQFSVERPDGSNFTLKIRSTKLEDSAMYFCASKRTGVYEQYFGPGTRLTVT.

The rearrangement links TRBV27 to TRBJ2-7, with 9 bases fitting TRBD1. V lost 4 bases to trimming and J lost 2 bases; unmatched junction nucleotides: 6. The CDR3 loop spans 15 amino acids. Germline CDR1 MNHEY, CDR2 SMNVEV (reference sequence). CDR3 sequence reads: CASSSPGTGTYEQYF. DNA of the CDR3: TGTGCCAGCAGTTCCCCGGGGACAGGGACCTACGAGCAGTACTTC.

The chain carries TRBV4-1 and TRBJ1-1; weak D call: TRBD1 (6 bases). The V and J ends lost 4 bases and 3 bases respectively, with 15 bases between them. CDR3 size: 15 residues. In germline, CDR1 is MGHRA, CDR2 YSYEKL. CDR3 in amino acids: CASSLRGGQDTEAFF. The CDR3 DNA reads TGCGCCAGCAGCCTCAGGGGAGGGCAGGACACTGAAGCTTTCTTT.

The chain is built from TRBV27 and TRBJ2-6, with TRBD1 matching 7 bases. The CDR3 runs to 15 residues. Looked up from germline, CDR1 is MNHEY and CDR2 is SMNVEV (reference sequence). Trimming at V came to 6 bases and at J to 4 bases, leaving 6 bases not matched to a gene. CDR3 in DNA: TGTGCCAGCAGCGAACAGGGGTTGGGGGCCAACGTCCTGACTTTC. Its translation: CASSEQGLGANVLTF.

V gene TRBV5-6 combines with J gene TRBJ1-6, with 7 bases matching TRBD1. The CDR3 has 16 amino acids. CDR1 SGHDT and CDR2 YYEEEE come from the germline V gene. The trim removed 4 bases at V and 7 bases at J, leaving 11 bases unmatched. The CDR3: CASSVSQGGMNSPLHF. The DNA for the CDR3 is TGTGCCAGCAGCGTATCCCAGGGGGGCATGAATTCACCCCTCCACTTT.

The chain links TRBV27 to TRBJ1-1; D might be TRBD1 (5 bases). The CDR3 sequence is 14 residues long. Germline assignment: CDR1 MNHEY and CDR2 SMNVEV (reference sequence). V was pared by 2 bases and J by 6 bases, with 13 bases between. The CDR3 is CASSLSRGGAEAFF. For the CDR3, the DNA is TGTGCCAGCAGTTTAAGTCGGGGCGGGGCTGAAGCTTTCTTT.

The chain recombines TRBV7-2 with TRBJ2-3, with a possible D match to TRBD2 (5 bases). Between the trimmed V and J ends, which lost 5 bases and 2 bases, there was a span of 5 bases. The germline gives CDR1 SGHTA, CDR2 FQGNSA. The CDR3 is made up of 12 amino acids. This CDR3 reads CASSRDTDTQYF. For the CDR3, the DNA is TGTGCCAGCAGCCGGGACACAGATACGCAGTATTTT.

This chain connects TRBV29-1 to TRBJ1-5; 7 bases fit TRBD1. The CDR3 contains 14 residues. After removal of 5 bases from V and 1 base from J, the junction contained 5 bases not matched to a gene. CDR1 SQVTM and CDR2 ANQGSEA come from the germline V gene. CDR3 amino acids: CSVTGAGSNQPQHF. The CDR3 DNA reads as TGCAGCGTTACAGGGGCGGGAAGCAATCAGCCCCAGCATTTT.

V is TRBV4-1 and J is TRBJ1-1, with D possibly being TRBD1 (5 bases). This CDR3 is 15 amino acids long. CDR1 MGHRA and CDR2 YSYEKL come from the germline V gene. V lost 0 bases and J lost 1, with 9 bases in between. Here the CDR3 reads CASSQDRRGNTEAFF. The CDR3 DNA reads TGCGCCAGCAGCCAAGATAGAAGGGGGAACACTGAAGCTTTCTTT.